One and the same sample provided the 13 T cell receptor beta chains below, sequenced in a study of T cell repertoires in cytomegalovirus infection. TCRdb fed the reads into MiXCR, producing one record per CDR3 protein. The sample has around 300,000 distinct CDR3 sequences, about 20% seen once. These receptors are not linked to any known antigen. This specimen was cultured PBMCs, taken from culture after CMV antigen stimulation. These receptors were taken from a human donor in good health (CMV status not recorded). Some clones in this sample may be carry-over from other donors' samples.

This clonotype was recorded a few times. The chain has TRBV2 and TRBJ1-1, with no clear D. This CDR3 region has 14 residues. Per the germline V gene, CDR1 is SNHLY and CDR2 is FYNNEI. With 6 bases removed from V and 1 base from J, the gap between germline ends came to 12 bases. CDR3 DNA: TGTGCCAGCAGGCGACCGTACGGGAACACTGAAGCTTTCTTT. The encoded protein is CASRRPYGNTEAFF.

This clonotype turned up a few times. The V call is TRBV5-4, the J call TRBJ1-1; 9 bases match TRBD1. The CDR3 is made up of 15 amino acids. Germline V gene lookup returns CDR1 SGHNT and CDR2 YYREEE (reference sequence). V lost 4 bases and J lost 5; bases outside the gene matches: 9. The CDR3 is CASSTSQGAWTEAFF. The CDR3 DNA follows: TGTGCCAGCAGCACCTCACAGGGGGCCTGGACTGAAGCTTTCTTT.

This clonotype was counted only a few times. The chain joins TRBV19 to TRBJ1-5; TRBD1 matches at 12 bases. V trimming: 1 base; J trimming: 9 bases; junction bases outside the gene matches: 19. Germline V gives CDR1 LNHDA, CDR2 SQIVND (reference sequence). The CDR3 has 20 residues. CDR3 DNA: TGTGCCAGTAGTATAGTTCGGGACAGGGGGCTAAGCACCGGTCGGGCGCCCCAGCATTTT. This sequence encodes CASSIVRDRGLSTGRAPQHF.

This sequence joins TRBV7-3 and TRBJ2-1; 9 nucleotides agree with TRBD1. CDR3 length equals 15 residues. V was clipped by 3 bases and J by 10 bases; unmatched bases: 10. The germline V gene encodes CDR1 SGHTA and CDR2 FQGTGA. The CDR3 protein is CASSLGQGGRGEQFF. The CDR3 region has the DNA TGTGCCAGCAGCTTGGGACAGGGTGGGAGGGGAGAGCAGTTCTTC.

This clonotype was recorded a few times. The V call is TRBV28, the J call TRBJ2-7; 9 bases match TRBD1. The trim removed 5 bases at V and 2 bases at J, leaving 7 bases unmatched. The germline CDR1 and CDR2 sequences are MDHEN and SYDVKM. The CDR3 is 15 amino acids. This CDR3 is CASSRPGQGPYEQYF. The CDR3, as DNA: TGTGCCAGCAGTCGACCGGGACAGGGACCCTACGAGCAGTACTTC.

Ten or more counts support this clonotype. J is TRBJ2-7 and V is TRBV7-8, with 11 nucleotides matching TRBD2. This CDR3 has 18 residues. The V gene end was trimmed by 5 bases and the J gene end by 1 base; junction bases not matched to a gene: 13. Germline CDR1 and CDR2: SGHVS and FQNEAQ. The CDR3 bases are TGTGCCAGCAGCGCCAATCTAGCGGGAGGTGGCATTTCCTACGAGCAGTACTTC. It translates to CASSANLAGGGISYEQYF.

This clonotype was observed many times. The chain recombines TRBV7-2 with TRBJ2-1, with a possible D match to TRBD2 (6 bases). This CDR3 has 12 residues. Germline V gene lookup returns CDR1 SGHTA and CDR2 FQGNSA. Deletions cut 2 bases from V and 13 bases from J, with 12 bases between. Here the CDR3 reads CASSLTSRTQFF. Here the CDR3 DNA reads TGTGCCAGCAGCTTAACTAGCAGGACCCAGTTCTTC.

In this sample, this clonotype turned up many times. The chain employs TRBV7-8 and TRBJ2-7; the match to TRBD2 covers 7 bases. CDR3 length equals 15 residues. In germline, CDR1 is SGHVS, CDR2 FQNEAQ. Losses at the gene ends were 1 base for V and 2 bases for J; bases not matched to a gene: 5. The CDR3 here is CASSLGGGFAYEQYF. As DNA, the CDR3 is TGTGCCAGCAGCTTAGGGGGGGGGTTCGCCTACGAGCAGTACTTC.

The chain links TRBV2 to TRBJ2-7, with 9 positions matching TRBD1. The length of the CDR3 is 15 residues. The V gene's germline CDR1 is SNHLY and CDR2 FYNNEI. The ends lost 6 bases at V and 5 bases at J; junction bases unmatched: 11. The DNA for the CDR3 is TGTGCCAGCAGCTCCCGGGACAGGGTCCCCGACGAGCAGTACTTC. It yields the protein CASSSRDRVPDEQYF. Variable domain in full (rest from reference TRBV2 and TRBJ2-7): EPEVTQTPSHQVTQMGQEVILRCVPISNHLYFYWYRQILGQKVEFLVSFYNNEISEKSEIFDDQFSVERPDGSNFTLKIRSTKLEDSAMYFCASSSRDRVPDEQYFGPGTRLTVT.

The rearrangement links TRBV5-1 to TRBJ1-5; no definite D call. This CDR3 has 15 residues. In germline, CDR1 is SGHRS, CDR2 YFSETQ. Trimming removed 0 bases from V and 5 bases from J, with 12 bases in between. CDR3 residues: CASSLEPGGDQPQHF. CDR3 in DNA: TGCGCCAGCAGCTTGGAACCTGGAGGTGATCAGCCCCAGCATTTT.

This clonotype was detected a few times. This chain links TRBV10-3 with TRBJ1-5; unclear D gene. The CDR3 has 12 residues. V was pared by 6 bases and J by 2 bases, with 5 bases between. From germline, CDR1 is ENHRY and CDR2 SYGVKD. CDR3 in DNA: TGTGCCATCAGCGAAGGCAATCAGCCCCAGCATTTT. This gives the protein CAISEGNQPQHF.

Many counts were recorded for this clonotype. The V gene is TRBV7-2, the J gene TRBJ1-5; D might be TRBD1 (6 bases). CDR1 is SGHTA, CDR2 FQGNSA, per germline. The ends were cut back, 7 bases at V and 6 bases at J, with 10 bases in the middle. There are 12 residues in the CDR3. The CDR3: CASNREGQPQHF. As DNA, the CDR3 is TGTGCCAGCAACAGGGAGGGTCAGCCCCAGCATTTT. Filled out from reference TRBV7-2 and TRBJ1-5, the complete variable domain reads GAGVSQSPSNKVTEKGKDVELRCDPISGHTALYWYRQSLGQGLEFLIYFQGNSAPDKSGLPSDRFSAERTGGSVSTLTIQRTQQEDSAVYLCASNREGQPQHFGDGTRLSIL.

The rearrangement joins TRBV7-9 to TRBJ1-2; a possible D gene is TRBD1 (5 bases). The CDR3 totals 17 residues. Germline V gene lookup returns CDR1 SEHNR and CDR2 FQNEAQ (reference sequence). V shed 0 bases and J shed 5 bases, with 19 bases lying between them. Here the CDR3 reads CASSLAPGTAAAYGYTF. Here the CDR3 DNA reads TGTGCCAGCAGCTTAGCTCCAGGGACCGCGGCCGCTTATGGCTACACCTTC. The full variable domain, in which reference TRBV7-9 and TRBJ1-2 provide the parts outside the CDR3, is DTGVSQNPRHKITKRGQNVTFRCDPISEHNRLYWYRQTLGQGPEFLTYFQNEAQLEKSRLLSDRFSAERPKGSFSTLEIQRTEQGDSAMYLCASSLAPGTAAAYGYTFGSGTRLTVV.